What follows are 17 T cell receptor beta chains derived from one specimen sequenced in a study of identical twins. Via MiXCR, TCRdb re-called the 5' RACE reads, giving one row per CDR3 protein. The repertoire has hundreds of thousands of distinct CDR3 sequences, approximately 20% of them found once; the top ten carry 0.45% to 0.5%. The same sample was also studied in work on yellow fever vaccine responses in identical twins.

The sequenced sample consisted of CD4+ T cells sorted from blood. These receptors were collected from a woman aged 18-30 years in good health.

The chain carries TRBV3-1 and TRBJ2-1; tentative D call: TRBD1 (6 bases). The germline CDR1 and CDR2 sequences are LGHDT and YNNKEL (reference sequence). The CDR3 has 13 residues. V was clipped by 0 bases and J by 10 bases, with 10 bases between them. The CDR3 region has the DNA TGTGCCAGCAGCCAAGATCCTGGGACAGAGCAGTTCTTC. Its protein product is CASSQDPGTEQFF.

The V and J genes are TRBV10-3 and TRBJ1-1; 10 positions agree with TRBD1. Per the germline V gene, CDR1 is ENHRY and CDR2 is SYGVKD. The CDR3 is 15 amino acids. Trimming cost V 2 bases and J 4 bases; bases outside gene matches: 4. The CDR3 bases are TGTGCCATCAGTGAGGCCGGGACAGGGGCCACTGAAGCTTTCTTT. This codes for CAISEAGTGATEAFF.

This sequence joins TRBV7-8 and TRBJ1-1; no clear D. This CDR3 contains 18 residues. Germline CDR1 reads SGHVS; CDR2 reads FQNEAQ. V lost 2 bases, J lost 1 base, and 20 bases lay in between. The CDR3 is CASSLFGPRVSPNTEAFF. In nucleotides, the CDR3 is TGTGCCAGCAGCTTATTTGGCCCGAGGGTCTCACCGAACACTGAAGCTTTCTTT. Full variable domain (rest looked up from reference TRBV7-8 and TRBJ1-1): GAGVSQSPRYKVAKRGQDVALRCDPISGHVSLFWYQQALGQGPEFLTYFQNEAQLDKSGLPSDRFFAERPEGSVSTLKIQRTQQEDSAVYLCASSLFGPRVSPNTEAFFGQGTRLTVV.

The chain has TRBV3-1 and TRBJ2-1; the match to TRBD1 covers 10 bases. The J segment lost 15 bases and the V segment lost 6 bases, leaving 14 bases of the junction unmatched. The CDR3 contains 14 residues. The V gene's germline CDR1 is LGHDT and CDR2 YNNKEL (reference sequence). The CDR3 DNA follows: TGTGCCAGCAGACCCGGGACAGGGGATAAACAGCTGTTCTTC. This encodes CASRPGTGDKQLFF.

DNA for the CDR3: TGTGCCAGCAGTCGCCTGGCCGGAGGGGCCGAGATAGGACTAATGCACAATGAGCAGTTCTTC. It yields the protein CASSRLAGGAEIGLMHNEQFF. The chain has TRBV27 and TRBJ2-1, with D maybe TRBD2 (6 bases). CDR1 and CDR2 from the germline V gene are MNHEY and SMNVEV (reference sequence). Trimming removed 5 bases at V and 5 bases at J, with 34 bases between. There are 21 residues in the CDR3.

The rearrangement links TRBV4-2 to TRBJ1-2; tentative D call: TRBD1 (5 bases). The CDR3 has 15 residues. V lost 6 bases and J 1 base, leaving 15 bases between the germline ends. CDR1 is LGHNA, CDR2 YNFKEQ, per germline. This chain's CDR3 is CASRIEQEDNYGYTF. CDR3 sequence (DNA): TGTGCCAGCAGGATTGAACAGGAGGATAACTATGGCTACACCTTC.

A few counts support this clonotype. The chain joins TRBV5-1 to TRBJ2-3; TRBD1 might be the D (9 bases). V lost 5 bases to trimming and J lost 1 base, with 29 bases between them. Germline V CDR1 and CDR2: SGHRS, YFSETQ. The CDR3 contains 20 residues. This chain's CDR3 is CASRGRDRVTTSDRTDTQYF. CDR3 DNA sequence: TGCGCCAGCAGGGGGCGGGACAGGGTAACGACTAGCGACCGCACAGATACGCAGTATTTT. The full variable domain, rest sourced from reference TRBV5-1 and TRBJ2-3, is KAGVTQTPRYLIKTRGQQVTLSCSPISGHRSVSWYQQTPGQGLQFLFEYFSETQRNKGNFPGRFSGRQFSNSRSEMNVSTLELGDSALYLCASRGRDRVTTSDRTDTQYFGPGTRLTVL.

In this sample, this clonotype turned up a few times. The CDR3 sequence: CASTRGGGNTDTQYF. DNA for the CDR3: TGTGCCAGCACCCGAGGTGGGGGGAACACAGATACGCAGTATTTT. This rearrangement joins TRBV6-1 to TRBJ2-3; D is possibly TRBD2 (6 bases). Trimming removed 7 bases from V and 2 bases from J, with 16 bases in between. The germline V gene has CDR1 MNHNS and CDR2 SASEGT. The CDR3 covers 15 residues.

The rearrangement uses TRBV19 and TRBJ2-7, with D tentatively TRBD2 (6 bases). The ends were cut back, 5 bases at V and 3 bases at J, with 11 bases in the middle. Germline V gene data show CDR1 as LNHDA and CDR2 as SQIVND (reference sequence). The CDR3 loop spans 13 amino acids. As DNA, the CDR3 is TGTGCCAGTAGTTTTCAGGGAGGCTACGAGCAGTACTTC. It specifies CASSFQGGYEQYF.

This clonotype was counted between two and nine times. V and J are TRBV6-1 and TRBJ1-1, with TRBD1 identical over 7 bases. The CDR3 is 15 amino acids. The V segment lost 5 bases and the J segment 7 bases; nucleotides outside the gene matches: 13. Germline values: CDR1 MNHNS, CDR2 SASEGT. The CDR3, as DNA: TGTGCCAGCAGTCCGATGGACAGGAAAGCGGGTGAAGCTTTCTTT. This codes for CASSPMDRKAGEAFF.

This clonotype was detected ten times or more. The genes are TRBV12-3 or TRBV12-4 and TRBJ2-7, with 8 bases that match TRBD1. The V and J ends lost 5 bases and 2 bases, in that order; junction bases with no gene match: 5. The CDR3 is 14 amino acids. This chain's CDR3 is CASSLQGVTYEQYF. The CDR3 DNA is TGTGCCAGCAGTCTACAGGGGGTGACCTACGAGCAGTACTTC.

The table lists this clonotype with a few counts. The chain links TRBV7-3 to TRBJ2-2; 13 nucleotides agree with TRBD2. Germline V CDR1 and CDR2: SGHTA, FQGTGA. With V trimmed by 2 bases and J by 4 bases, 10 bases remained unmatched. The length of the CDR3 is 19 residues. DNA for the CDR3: TGTGCCAGCAGCTTAGGGACTAGCGGGATGGGAGCCCTCACCGGGGAGCTGTTTTTT. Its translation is CASSLGTSGMGALTGELFF.

The CDR3 spells CSASPGVSRGYEQYF. CDR3 in DNA: TGCAGTGCTAGCCCCGGGGTTTCGCGGGGGTACGAGCAGTACTTC. The rearrangement joins TRBV20-1 to TRBJ2-7, with 7 bases fitting TRBD2. This CDR3 region has 15 residues. Looked up from germline, CDR1 is DFQATT and CDR2 is SNEGSKA (reference sequence). Losses at the gene ends were 3 bases for V and 4 bases for J; bases not matched to a gene: 12.

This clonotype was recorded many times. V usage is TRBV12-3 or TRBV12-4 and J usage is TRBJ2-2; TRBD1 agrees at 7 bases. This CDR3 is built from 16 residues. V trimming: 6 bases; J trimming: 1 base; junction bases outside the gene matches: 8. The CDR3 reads CASSPPGQKNTGELFF. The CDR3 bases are TGTGCCAGCAGCCCCCCGGGACAGAAGAACACCGGGGAGCTGTTTTTT.

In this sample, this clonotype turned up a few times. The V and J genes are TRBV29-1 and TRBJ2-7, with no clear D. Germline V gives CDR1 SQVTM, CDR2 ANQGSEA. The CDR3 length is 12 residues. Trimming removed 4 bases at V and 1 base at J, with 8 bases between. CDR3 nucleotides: TGCAGCGTTGTGTCCAGTTCCTACGAGCAGTACTTC. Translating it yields CSVVSSSYEQYF.

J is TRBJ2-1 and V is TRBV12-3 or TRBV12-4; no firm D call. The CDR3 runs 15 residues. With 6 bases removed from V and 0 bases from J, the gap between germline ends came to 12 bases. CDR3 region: CASSPLSSSYNEQFF. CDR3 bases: TGTGCCAGCAGCCCGCTCAGTAGCTCCTACAATGAGCAGTTCTTC.

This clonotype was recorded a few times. In DNA form, the CDR3 reads TGTGCCATCACCCGGGACAGCCAAGAGACCCAGTACTTC. It translates to CAITRDSQETQYF. The chain links TRBV10-3 to TRBJ2-5; 7 nucleotides agree with TRBD1. Germline V gene lookup returns CDR1 ENHRY and CDR2 SYGVKD. This CDR3 comprises 13 residues. Trimming at V came to 7 bases and at J to 1 base, leaving 3 bases not matched to a gene.